A single sample is the source of the 28 T cell receptor beta chains below, sequenced in a study of CD8 T cells in Susac syndrome. After extraction with the RNeasy kit, 0.5 to 1 ug of the RNA was reverse transcribed using random hexamers. TCRdb re-analysed the immunoSEQ multiplex PCR reads in MiXCR, keeping a single row per CDR3 protein. The sample shows fewer than 250,000 distinct CDR3 sequences, 80% to 95% of them seen only once. Sequencing was carried out using CD8+ T cells from PBMCs. These receptors were collected from a human donor with multiple sclerosis.

The J gene is TRBJ2-2, the V gene TRBV7-6; 9 bases agree with TRBD2. The CDR3 totals 18 residues. Germline CDR1 SGHVS, CDR2 FNYEAQ. V shed 2 bases, J shed 0 bases, and the junction held 7 bases outside the gene matches. CDR3 DNA: TGTGCCAGCAGCTTATTACTAGCGGGCCGCTCGAACACCGGGGAGCTGTTTTTT. Its protein is CASSLLLAGRSNTGELFF. The whole variable domain, filled in from reference TRBV7-6 and TRBJ2-2, reads GAGVSQSPRYKVTKRGQDVALRCDPISGHVSLYWYRQALGQGPEFLTYFNYEAQQDKSGLPNDRFSAERPEGSISTLTIQRTEQRDSAMYRCASSLLLAGRSNTGELFFGEGSRLTVL.

This chain connects TRBV15 to TRBJ1-5; 8 bases fit TRBD1. The germline V gene has CDR1 LNHNV and CDR2 YYDKDF (reference sequence). The V and J ends lost 5 bases and 5 bases, in that order; junction bases with no gene match: 8. This CDR3 spans 15 amino acids. CDR3 residues: CATSGKDRGDQPQHF. Here the CDR3 DNA reads TGTGCCACCAGCGGGAAAGACAGGGGCGATCAGCCCCAGCATTTT. The full variable domain, with the rest looked up from reference TRBV15 and TRBJ1-5, is DAMVIQNPRYQVTQFGKPVTLSCSQTLNHNVMYWYQQKSSQAPKLLFHYYDKDFNNEADTPDNFQSRRPNTSFCFLDIRSPGLGDTAMYLCATSGKDRGDQPQHFGDGTRLSIL.

The genes are TRBV20-1 and TRBJ2-1; perhaps TRBD2 as D (7 bases). Trimming took 5 bases from V and 10 from J, leaving 12 bases between them. The germline V gene encodes CDR1 DFQATT and CDR2 SNEGSKA (reference sequence). The CDR3 runs to 11 residues. This CDR3 is CSARGAGEQFF. The CDR3 DNA sequence: TGCAGTGCTCGGGGGGCGGGAGAGCAGTTCTTC.

The gene calls are TRBV6-2 or TRBV6-3 and TRBJ2-3, with 8 bases matching TRBD1. Germline V gene lookup returns CDR1 MNHEY and CDR2 SVGEGT. This CDR3 is 15 amino acids long. With V trimmed by 2 bases and J by 9 bases, 10 bases remained unmatched. The CDR3 spells CASSYLQGAVDTQYF. CDR3 nucleotide sequence: TGTGCCAGCAGTTACCTCCAGGGGGCCGTGGACACGCAGTATTTT.

This sequence joins TRBV11-2 and TRBJ2-3; D not resolved. Trimming removed 0 bases at V and 3 bases at J, with 10 bases between. Germline V gene lookup returns CDR1 SGHAT and CDR2 FQNNGV. The CDR3 spans 15 residues. The CDR3 DNA follows: TGTGCCAGCAGCTTAGAGGGGTCTAGTACAGATACGCAGTATTTT. Amino acids: CASSLEGSSTDTQYF. The entire variable domain, with the rest obtained from reference TRBV11-2 and TRBJ2-3, is as follows: EAGVAQSPRYKIIEKRQSVAFWCNPISGHATLYWYQQILGQGPKLLIQFQNNGVVDDSQLPKDRFSAERLKGVDSTLKIQPAKLEDSAVYLCASSLEGSSTDTQYFGPGTRLTVL.

V gene TRBV12-3 or TRBV12-4 combines with J gene TRBJ2-2; D is uncertain. V lost 0 bases, J lost 7 bases, and 3 bases lay in between. The CDR3 contains 12 residues. The CDR3, as DNA: TGTGCCAGCAGTTTAGCGGGCGGGGAGCTGTTTTTT. This sequence encodes CASSLAGGELFF.

The chain uses TRBV6-2 or TRBV6-3 and TRBJ2-3; D is undetermined. CDR1 and CDR2 from the germline V gene are MNHEY and SVGEGT. The ends were cut back, 8 bases at V and 5 bases at J, with 11 bases in the middle. CDR3 size: 12 residues. The CDR3 protein is CASHSGEDTQYF. DNA for the CDR3: TGTGCCAGCCACTCCGGTGAAGATACGCAGTATTTT.

The chain carries TRBV6-5 and TRBJ2-7, with D perhaps matching TRBD2 (6 bases). V was trimmed by 4 bases and J by 3 bases, leaving 19 bases between them. The V gene's germline CDR1 is MNHEY and CDR2 SVGAGI. The CDR3 loop spans 16 amino acids. CDR3 coding DNA: TGTGCCAGCAGTTTAATTTCGGAGGGAGATCTCTACGAGCAGTACTTC. Encoded protein: CASSLISEGDLYEQYF.

This chain joins TRBV12-3 or TRBV12-4 and TRBJ2-1; D is unclear. The CDR3 length is 12 residues. V was trimmed by 6 bases and J by 7 bases, leaving 10 bases between them. This chain's CDR3 is CASRETPNEQFF. Written as DNA, the CDR3 is TGTGCCAGCAGGGAGACTCCTAATGAGCAGTTCTTC.

The genes are TRBV27 and TRBJ2-1; D remains unclear. The V gene's germline CDR1 is MNHEY and CDR2 SMNVEV (reference sequence). The CDR3 has 14 residues. Trimming stripped 2 bases from V and 4 bases from J, with 9 bases between. CDR3 loop: CASSLAVAYNEQFF. Here the CDR3 DNA reads TGTGCCAGCAGTTTAGCCGTTGCTTACAATGAGCAGTTCTTC.

The chain links TRBV15 to TRBJ1-2; D not resolved. Trimming removed 0 bases at V and 8 bases at J, with 7 bases between. CDR3 length: 12 amino acids. The germline V gene has CDR1 LNHNV and CDR2 YYDKDF (reference sequence). The CDR3 coding sequence is TGTGCCACCAGCAGAGATTATCAGGGCTACACCTTC. This sequence encodes CATSRDYQGYTF.

This chain uses TRBV4-3 with TRBJ2-1, with D possibly matching TRBD2 (6 bases). Trimming took 1 base from V and 5 from J, leaving 18 bases between them. CDR3 length: 17 residues. The germline V gene has CDR1 LGHNA and CDR2 YSLEER. The CDR3 coding sequence is TGCGCCAGCAGCCAAGGGGACTTTTCACTAGTCCACAATGAGCAGTTCTTC. It encodes CASSQGDFSLVHNEQFF.

This clonotype showed up just once. The chain is built from TRBV19 and TRBJ1-4, with D tentatively TRBD1 (5 bases). With 1 base removed from V and 8 bases from J, the gap between germline ends came to 17 bases. The germline V gene has CDR1 LNHDA and CDR2 SQIVND (reference sequence). This CDR3 is built from 16 residues. CDR3: CASSIVGLGLGEKLFF. The CDR3 bases are TGTGCCAGTAGTATAGTCGGCTTGGGACTCGGGGAAAAACTGTTTTTT.

V gene TRBV27 combines with J gene TRBJ2-1; 8 bases map to TRBD2. V lost 3 bases, J lost 4 bases, and 5 bases stayed unmatched. The CDR3 totals 15 residues. The germline V gene has CDR1 MNHEY and CDR2 SMNVEV (reference sequence). CDR3 sequence (DNA): TGTGCCAGCAGTTTCCAGGCTAGCGGGTACAATGAGCAGTTCTTC. This translates into CASSFQASGYNEQFF.

This clonotype was counted once. V is TRBV9 and J is TRBJ1-1, with D hard to call. The ends were cut back, 6 bases at V and 1 base at J, with 13 bases in the middle. CDR3 size: 14 residues. Germline CDR1 reads SGDLS; CDR2 reads YYNGEE. CDR3: CASTPLDSNTEAFF. CDR3 DNA: TGTGCCAGCACCCCGCTGGATTCGAACACTGAAGCTTTCTTT.

This chain links TRBV12-3 or TRBV12-4 with TRBJ2-2; D tentatively reads TRBD1 or TRBD2 (6 bases each). The CDR3 is 15 amino acids. V was trimmed by 2 bases and J by 4 bases, leaving 11 bases between them. In nucleotides, the CDR3 is TGTGCCAGCAGTTTACTTAGGGGGGTCACCGGGGAGCTGTTTTTT. Translation gives CASSLLRGVTGELFF.

This clonotype was seen only once. V is TRBV11-3 and J is TRBJ2-7; D is ambiguous. V dropped 4 bases and J dropped 6 bases, with 10 bases sitting between them. The CDR3 contains 12 residues. CDR1 and CDR2 from the germline V gene are SGHNT and YENEEA. CDR3 region: CASSSLRSEQYF. The CDR3 DNA reads as TGTGCCAGCAGCTCCCTGAGGAGCGAGCAGTACTTC.

The chain recombines TRBV11-1 with TRBJ2-2, with 8 bases matching TRBD2. V lost 3 bases to trimming and J lost 6 bases; unmatched junction nucleotides: 24. From germline, CDR1 is SGHAT and CDR2 FQDESV (reference sequence). The CDR3 has 21 amino acids. As DNA, the CDR3 is TGTGCCAGCAGCTTCCTAGCGGGCCGCACAGTTCAATCCTGGGACGCCGGGGAGCTGTTTTTT. Its protein product is CASSFLAGRTVQSWDAGELFF. Based on the CDR3 plus reference TRBV11-1 and TRBJ2-2, the full variable domain is EAEVAQSPRYKITEKSQAVAFWCDPISGHATLYWYRQILGQGPELLVQFQDESVVDDSQLPKDRFSAERLKGVDSTLKIQPAELGDSAMYLCASSFLAGRTVQSWDAGELFFGEGSRLTVL.

This chain links TRBV9 with TRBJ1-2; D unclear. The V end lost 2 bases, the J end lost 2 bases, and 16 bases lay between the germline ends. Germline CDR1 SGDLS, CDR2 YYNGEE. The CDR3 is made up of 16 amino acids. CDR3 sequence (DNA): TGTGCCAGCAGCGTCGGCTCGCCCCCGCCAAACTATGGCTACACCTTC. Translating it yields CASSVGSPPPNYGYTF.

The chain joins TRBV19 to TRBJ2-1; D gene uncertain. CDR1 and CDR2 (germline): LNHDA, SQIVND (reference sequence). This CDR3 is 15 amino acids long. The V end lost 3 bases, the J end lost 7 bases, and 16 bases lay between the germline ends. CDR3 nucleotide sequence: TGTGCCAGTAGTATCGGAATAGGAACTGCTAATGAGCAGTTCTTC. It yields the protein CASSIGIGTANEQFF.

J is TRBJ1-1 and V is TRBV6-2 or TRBV6-3; D is undetermined. V was trimmed by 3 bases and J by 6 bases, leaving 14 bases between them. The germline CDR1 and CDR2 sequences are MNHEY and SVGEGT. This CDR3 is 14 amino acids long. The CDR3 coding sequence is TGTGCCAGCAGTTATTCGGACGGGCCAGCTGAAGCTTTCTTT. Its translation is CASSYSDGPAEAFF.

The chain recombines TRBV28 with TRBJ2-6; TRBD1 aligns across 8 bases. J lost 3 bases, V lost 4 bases, and 14 bases had no gene match. This CDR3 has 19 residues. Germline assignment: CDR1 MDHEN and CDR2 SYDVKM. The CDR3 DNA sequence: TGTGCCAGCAGTTCGATTTGGACAGGGAGGACGCTTGGGGCCAACGTCCTGACTTTC. Its protein product is CASSSIWTGRTLGANVLTF.

V usage is TRBV7-3 and J usage is TRBJ2-5, with D possibly being TRBD2 (5 bases). The CDR3 totals 17 residues. Germline V gene data show CDR1 as SGHTA and CDR2 as FQGTGA. The V gene lost 0 bases and the J gene lost 4 bases, with 18 bases spanning the gap. The CDR3 DNA reads TGTGCCAGCAGCTTAACGGGGTCGGAGGATGCCGGAGAGACCCAGTACTTC. Amino acids: CASSLTGSEDAGETQYF.

The chain uses TRBV13 and TRBJ2-1; no clear D. Germline CDR1 and CDR2: PRHDT and FYEKMQ (reference sequence). Trimming left V 2 bases short and J 5 bases short, with 7 bases between. The CDR3 is 13 residues long. As DNA, the CDR3 is TGTGCCAGCAGCTTAAATGCGAACAATGAGCAGTTCTTC. It yields the protein CASSLNANNEQFF.

The gene calls are TRBV6-1 and TRBJ2-6, with 7 bases lining up with TRBD1. Germline CDR1 is MNHNS and CDR2 is SASEGT. J was trimmed by 1 base and V by 6 bases; bases with no gene match: 3. The CDR3 has 15 amino acids. The DNA for the CDR3 is TGTGCCAGCAGCAACAGGGGATCTGGGGCCAACGTCCTGACTTTC. Translated, it gives CASSNRGSGANVLTF.

This chain uses TRBV2 with TRBJ2-3, with TRBD1 matching over 7 bases. The V and J ends lost 5 bases and 3 bases, in that order; junction bases with no gene match: 17. Germline V gene data show CDR1 as SNHLY and CDR2 as FYNNEI. The CDR3 runs to 18 residues. CDR3 sequence: CASSFFLQGTVRTDTQYF. DNA of the CDR3: TGTGCCAGCAGTTTCTTCCTACAGGGGACGGTGAGGACAGATACGCAGTATTTT.

The chain recombines TRBV29-1 with TRBJ2-7; maybe TRBD1 (6 bases). V was pared by 1 base and J by 0 bases, with 7 bases between. This CDR3 spans 13 amino acids. Per germline, CDR1 SQVTM and CDR2 ANQGSEA. The CDR3 region is CSVEATGSYEQYF. For the CDR3, the DNA is TGCAGCGTTGAAGCGACAGGCTCCTACGAGCAGTACTTC.

The rearrangement joins TRBV4-3 to TRBJ1-2; TRBD1 is a possible D gene (6 bases). V was pared by 4 bases and J by 4 bases, with 16 bases between. This CDR3 region has 15 residues. Germline-derived CDR1 and CDR2 are LGHNA and YSLEER. The CDR3 nucleotides are TGCGCCAGCAGCCCTCGAGGGGGGACGCTCTATGGCTACACCTTC. Translated, it gives CASSPRGGTLYGYTF.